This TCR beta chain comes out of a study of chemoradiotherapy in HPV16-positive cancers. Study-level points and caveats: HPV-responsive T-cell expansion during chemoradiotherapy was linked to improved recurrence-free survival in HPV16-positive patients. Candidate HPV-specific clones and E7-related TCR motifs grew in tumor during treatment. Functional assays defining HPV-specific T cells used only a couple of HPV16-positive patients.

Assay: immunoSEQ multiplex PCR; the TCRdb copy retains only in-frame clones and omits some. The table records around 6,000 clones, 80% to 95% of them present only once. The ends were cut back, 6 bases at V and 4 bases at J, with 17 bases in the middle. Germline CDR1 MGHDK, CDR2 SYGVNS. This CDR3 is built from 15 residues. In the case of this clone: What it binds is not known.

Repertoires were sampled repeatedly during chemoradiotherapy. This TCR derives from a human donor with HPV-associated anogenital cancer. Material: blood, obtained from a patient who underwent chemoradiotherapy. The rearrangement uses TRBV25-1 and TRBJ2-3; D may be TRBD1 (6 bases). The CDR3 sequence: CASRKQGRGSDTQYF. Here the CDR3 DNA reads TGTGCCAGCAGGAAACAGGGACGAGGCTCAGATACGCAGTATTTT. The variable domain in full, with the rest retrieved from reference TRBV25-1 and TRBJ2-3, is EADIYQTPRYLVIGTGKKITLECSQTMGHDKMYWYQQDPGMELHLIHYSYGVNSTEKGDLSSESTVSRIRTEHFPLTLESARPSHTSQYLCASRKQGRGSDTQYFGPGTRLTVL.